The clone carrying this T cell receptor beta chain was picked up one time. This CDR3 region has 15 residues. CDR1 and CDR2 from the germline V gene are SGHRS and YFSETQ. Trimming took off 4 bases at V and 6 bases at J, with 18 bases between the two ends. This record belongs to a study of OX40 agonist ivuxolimab in advanced cancers. Using immunoSEQ multiplex PCR, the repertoire was profiled, and TCRdb retains in-frame clones only, with some absent. The sample includes more than 50,000 clones, nearly 80% seen only once; the top ten take roughly 4.5%. This sample comprised CD4+ or CD8+ T cells sorted from blood, obtained in a trial of the OX40 agonist ivuxolimab. This receptor was taken from an adult with an advanced solid tumor such as melanoma, head and neck, liver or kidney cancer. The rearrangement links TRBV5-1 to TRBJ2-3; possible D gene TRBD2, 5 bases. The CDR3 loop is CASSRTRPGWDTQYF. In DNA, the CDR3 is TGCGCCAGCAGCCGCACCAGACCGGGGTGGGATACGCAGTATTTT.